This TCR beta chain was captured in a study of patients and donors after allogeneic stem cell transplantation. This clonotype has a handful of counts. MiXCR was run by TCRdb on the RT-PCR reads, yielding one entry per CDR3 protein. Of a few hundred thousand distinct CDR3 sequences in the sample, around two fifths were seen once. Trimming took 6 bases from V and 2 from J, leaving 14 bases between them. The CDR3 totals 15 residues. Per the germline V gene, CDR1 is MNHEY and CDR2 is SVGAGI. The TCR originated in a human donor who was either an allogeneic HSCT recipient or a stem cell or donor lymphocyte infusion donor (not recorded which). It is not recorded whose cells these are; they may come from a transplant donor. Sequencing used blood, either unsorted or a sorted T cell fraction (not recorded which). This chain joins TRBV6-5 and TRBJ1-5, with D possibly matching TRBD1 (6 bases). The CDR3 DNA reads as TGTGCCAGCAGCCTCCGGACAGCGGGCAATCAGCCCCAGCATTTT. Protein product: CASSLRTAGNQPQHF.